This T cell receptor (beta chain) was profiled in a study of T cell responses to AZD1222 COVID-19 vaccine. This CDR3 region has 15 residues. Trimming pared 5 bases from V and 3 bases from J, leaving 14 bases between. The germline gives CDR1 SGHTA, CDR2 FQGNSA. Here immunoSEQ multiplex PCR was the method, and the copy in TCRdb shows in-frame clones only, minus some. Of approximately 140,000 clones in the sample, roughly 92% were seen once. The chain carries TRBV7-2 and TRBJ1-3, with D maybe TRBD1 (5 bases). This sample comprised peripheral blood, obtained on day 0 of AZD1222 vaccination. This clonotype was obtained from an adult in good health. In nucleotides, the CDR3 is TGTGCCAGCAGCCGGGGGGGTGAAGGTGGAAACACCATATATTTT. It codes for CASSRGGEGGNTIYF.